This T cell receptor (beta chain) comes out of a study of OX40 agonist ivuxolimab in advanced cancers. Across the whole study: Ivuxolimab is a fully human IgG2 antibody that activates OX40 (CD134). At about 81% male, the cohort had a mean age of about 60 years, ranging from roughly 20 to 80. Every 2 weeks, patients received ivuxolimab intravenously, dosed at 0.01 to 10 mg/kg.

Germline CDR1 SGHTA, CDR2 FQGNSA. The CDR3 loop spans 15 amino acids. V lost 5 bases to trimming and J lost 0 bases, with 13 bases between them. This clone turned up a few times. Its target is unknown. Study-level points and caveats: Normalized T-cell clonal expansion was also low in some nonresponders.

Using immunoSEQ multiplex PCR, the repertoire was profiled, and TCRdb retains in-frame clones only, with some absent. The data show 20,000 to 25,000 clones, with about three quarters seen just once and 16% held by the top ten. This sequence originates from an adult with an advanced solid tumor such as melanoma, head and neck, liver or kidney cancer. The sequencing here drew on CD4+ or CD8+ T cells sorted from blood, taken in a trial of the OX40 agonist ivuxolimab. The chain joins TRBV7-2 to TRBJ1-1; no definite D call. The CDR3 is CASSPLPDMNTEAFF. The CDR3, as DNA: TGTGCCAGCAGCCCCTTACCAGATATGAACACTGAAGCTTTCTTT.